This T cell receptor (beta chain) was identified during a study of blood T cell repertoires in COVID-19. Study-wide background: COVID-19 samples, acute and convalescent, were from the United States, Italy and Spain. The cDNA or gDNA used as material had been derived from T cells, B-cell-depleted T cells, or PBMCs.

CDR3 size: 14 residues. Germline lookup yields CDR1 GTSNPN and CDR2 SVGIG (reference sequence). V was pared by 2 bases and J by 0 bases, with 8 bases between. Original methodology: Counts of nucleated cells, estimated from reference gene primer amplification, were obtained. Repertoires were generated with immunoSEQ multiplex PCR, while TCRdb's copy carries only in-frame clones and drops some. V and J calls and clone size are as listed in that table; D and trimming were resolved from the DNA. The sample gives over 25,000 clones, around four fifths of which show up once; around 69% is in the top ten. This clone was counted a single time.

The chain joins TRBV30 to TRBJ1-3, with no clear D. Sequencing input: peripheral blood. The receptor was isolated from a man between 70 and 80 years old with acute or convalescent COVID-19. CDR3 region: CAWSLSHSGNTIYF. The CDR3 bases are TGTGCCTGGAGTCTATCTCACTCTGGAAACACCATATATTTT.